This is a list of T cell receptor beta chains from one sample in a study of blood T cell repertoires in COVID-19. The method was immunoSEQ multiplex PCR; TCRdb's version includes in-frame clones alone and lacks a portion of them. The repertoire includes under 100,000 clones, about 85% of them detected once, and roughly 10% sits in the top ten. Sequenced: peripheral blood. The receptors originated from a woman aged 65 to 85 with active or convalescent COVID-19. Each CDR3 is given with its conserved first and last residue. A D gene is named only where the DNA matches it firmly. Some rows mark clone size as missing; the rest say once, few, many or name a class of expanded clone.

V gene,D gene,clone size,J gene,CDR3 protein,CDR3 DNA
TRBV7-2,-,-,TRBJ2-1,CASRLTASSEQFF,TGTGCCAGCAGACTGACGGCTAGCAGTGAGCAGTTCTTC
TRBV7-8,TRBD2,-,TRBJ2-1,CASRGTSTYNEQFF,TGTGCCAGCAGGGGGACTAGCACCTACAATGAGCAGTTCTTC
TRBV9,-,-,TRBJ1-4,CASSALPGDEKLFF,TGTGCCAGCAGCGCCCTTCCAGGGGATGAAAAACTGTTTTTT
TRBV28,TRBD1,-,TRBJ2-7,CASSFASGTGSYEQYF,TGTGCCAGCAGTTTCGCATCGGGGACAGGCTCCTACGAGCAGTACTTC
TRBV12-5,-,once,TRBJ1-1,CASGLGTAITEAFF,TGTGCTAGTGGTTTGGGGACAGCGATCACTGAAGCTTTCTTT
TRBV10-1,TRBD1,-,TRBJ2-7,CASSNPGGGEQYF,TGCGCCAGCAGTAATCCAGGGGGTGGCGAGCAGTACTTC
TRBV4-1,-,-,TRBJ1-3,CASSREKENTIYF,TGCGCCAGCAGCCGAGAGAAGGAGAACACCATATATTTT
TRBV6-5,TRBD2,-,TRBJ2-1,CASRLAGNNEQFF,TGTGCCAGCCGACTAGCGGGGAACAATGAGCAGTTCTTC
TRBV18,-,-,TRBJ1-1,CASSPKDSGNTEAFF,TGTGCCAGCTCACCAAAGGACAGTGGGAACACTGAAGCTTTCTTT
TRBV5-4,TRBD1,-,TRBJ1-2,CASSFQGGTNYGYTF,TGTGCCAGCAGCTTCCAGGGGGGAACCAACTATGGCTACACCTTC
TRBV18,-,-,TRBJ2-1,CASSPAGTSTYNEQFF,TGTGCCAGCTCACCGGCCGGGACTTCTACCTACAATGAGCAGTTCTTC
TRBV3-1/TRBV3-2,TRBD1,-,TRBJ1-2,CASSLFSDRGLGNGYTF,TGTGCCAGCAGCCTCTTTTCGGACAGGGGGCTTGGGAATGGCTACACCTTC
TRBV5-1,TRBD1,-,TRBJ2-1,CASSLGVGTGEYNEQFF,TGCGCCAGCAGCTTGGGGGTAGGGACAGGGGAATACAATGAGCAGTTCTTC
TRBV4-2,TRBD2,-,TRBJ2-7,CASSHQRGESYEQYF,TGTGCCAGCAGCCATCAGCGGGGGGAGTCCTACGAGCAGTACTTC
TRBV10-3,-,-,TRBJ2-3,CAITQRQSSSTDTQYF,TGTGCCATTACCCAAAGACAGTCCTCTAGCACAGATACGCAGTATTTT
TRBV6-6,-,-,TRBJ2-7,CASSYRPGVYEQYF,TGTGCCAGCAGTTACCGGCCGGGGGTCTACGAGCAGTACTTC
TRBV9,-,-,TRBJ1-6,CASSVVGGGGPASRNSPLHF,TGTGCCAGCAGCGTAGTCGGTGGGGGGGGTCCGGCATCCAGGAATTCACCCCTCCACTTT
TRBV6-6,TRBD1,-,TRBJ1-3,CASLDRAGFTIYF,TGTGCCAGCTTGGACAGGGCCGGGTTCACCATATATTTT
TRBV7-8,-,-,TRBJ2-2,CAQGGTGRSGELFF,TGTGCCCAAGGGGGAACAGGGCGTTCCGGGGAGCTGTTTTTT
TRBV6-5,-,-,TRBJ1-1,CASSYLQGTTEAFF,TGTGCCAGCAGTTACTTGCAGGGGACCACTGAAGCTTTCTTT
TRBV24-1,TRBD1,-,TRBJ2-7,CATRWGGQGVYEQYF,TGTGCCACCAGGTGGGGGGGACAGGGGGTCTACGAGCAGTACTTC
TRBV19,TRBD2,-,TRBJ2-7,CASSTGLAGASYEQYF,TGTGCCAGTAGTACAGGACTAGCGGGGGCCTCCTACGAGCAGTACTTC
TRBV2,TRBD2,-,TRBJ2-1,CASSLRSSGFYNEQFF,TGTGCCAGCAGTCTCCGTTCTAGCGGTTTCTACAATGAGCAGTTCTTC
TRBV12-3/TRBV12-4,TRBD1,-,TRBJ2-5,CASSATGAGTQYF,TGTGCCAGCAGTGCGACAGGGGCAGGGACCCAGTACTTC
TRBV18,TRBD1,-,TRBJ1-2,CASSPQGAATWGYTF,TGTGCCAGCTCACCACAGGGGGCAGCCACTTGGGGCTACACCTTC
TRBV11-2,-,-,TRBJ1-3,CASSLQISGNTIYF,TGTGCCAGCAGCTTACAGATCTCTGGAAACACCATATATTTT
TRBV3-1/TRBV3-2,-,-,TRBJ2-1,CARRGFGEQFF,TGTGCCAGACGGGGGTTTGGTGAGCAGTTCTTC
TRBV5-4,TRBD1,-,TRBJ2-7,CASSWGSGTGAYEQYF,TGTGCCAGCAGCTGGGGCTCCGGGACAGGGGCCTACGAGCAGTACTTC
TRBV7-2,TRBD1,-,TRBJ2-2,CASSLRGQRNTGELFF,TGTGCCAGCAGCTTAAGGGGGCAGCGGAACACCGGGGAGCTGTTTTTT
TRBV11-2,-,-,TRBJ2-5,CASSLGRGSETQYF,TGTGCCAGCAGCTTAGGACGGGGATCAGAGACCCAGTACTTC
TRBV7-2,TRBD1,-,TRBJ1-6,CASSLAGQTGLLHF,TGTGCCAGCAGCTTAGCTGGGCAGACAGGGCTCCTCCACTTT
TRBV13,TRBD1,-,TRBJ2-3,CASSPADRVENTQYF,TGTGCCAGCAGCCCCGCGGACAGGGTGGAGAATACGCAGTATTTT
TRBV6-5,-,-,TRBJ1-2,CASSYSGGEGYTF,TGTGCCAGCAGTTACTCGGGGGGAGAGGGCTACACCTTC
TRBV4-2,TRBD1,-,TRBJ2-1,CASSPPGTAYNEQFF,TGTGCCAGCAGCCCTCCCGGGACAGCTTACAATGAGCAGTTCTTC
TRBV28,-,-,TRBJ2-2,CASSPKSSFASKLRTGELFF,TGTGCCAGCAGTCCAAAAAGTTCGTTTGCGTCGAAGCTTCGGACCGGGGAGCTGTTTTTT
TRBV6-6,-,-,TRBJ1-2,CASMSVGGYTF,TGTGCCAGCATGAGCGTGGGTGGCTACACCTTC
TRBV28,-,-,TRBJ1-1,CASSFESPGQLNTEAFF,TGTGCCAGCAGTTTCGAGTCACCCGGACAGCTAAACACTGAAGCTTTCTTT
TRBV10-1,TRBD2,-,TRBJ2-1,CARRLAGAYNEQFF,TGCGCCAGGAGACTAGCGGGGGCCTACAATGAGCAGTTCTTC
TRBV5-1,TRBD2,-,TRBJ2-5,CASRSSGGSQETQYF,TGCGCCAGCAGGTCTAGCGGGGGGAGCCAAGAGACCCAGTACTTC
TRBV3-1/TRBV3-2,-,few,TRBJ1-1,CASSQSRRVYDTEAFF,TGTGCCAGCAGCCAAAGTCGCAGGGTATATGACACTGAAGCTTTCTTT
TRBV5-1,-,-,TRBJ1-3,CASSTGGTGNTIYF,TGCGCCAGCAGCACCGGCGGGACGGGAAACACCATATATTTT
TRBV5-5,TRBD2,-,TRBJ2-5,CASSPGAPAGGRETQYF,TGTGCCAGCAGTCCGGGAGCTCCAGCGGGGGGTCGAGAGACCCAGTACTTC
TRBV5-4,-,-,TRBJ2-3,CASSLWNGADTQYF,TGTGCCAGCAGCTTGTGGAACGGGGCAGATACGCAGTATTTT
TRBV6-6,TRBD1,-,TRBJ1-3,CASSTRQGGNTIYF,TGTGCCAGCAGCACCAGACAGGGGGGAAACACCATATATTTT
TRBV14,-,once,TRBJ1-2,CASSQERTSYGYTF,TGTGCCAGCAGCCAGGAACGGACATCATATGGCTACACCTTC
TRBV18,TRBD1,-,TRBJ1-1,CASSPGQTGSTEAFF,TGTGCCAGCTCACCAGGGCAGACAGGGAGCACTGAAGCTTTCTTT
TRBV5-1,-,-,TRBJ2-2,CASSFETLDTGELFF,TGCGCCAGCAGCTTTGAGACACTCGACACCGGGGAGCTGTTTTTT
TRBV7-2,TRBD2,-,TRBJ2-3,CASSDLGPSGAQYF,TGTGCCAGCAGCGACCTGGGACCAAGCGGGGCGCAGTATTTT
TRBV3-1/TRBV3-2,-,-,TRBJ2-1,CASSLFNRAYNEQFF,TGTGCCAGCAGTCTATTTAACAGGGCTTACAATGAGCAGTTCTTC